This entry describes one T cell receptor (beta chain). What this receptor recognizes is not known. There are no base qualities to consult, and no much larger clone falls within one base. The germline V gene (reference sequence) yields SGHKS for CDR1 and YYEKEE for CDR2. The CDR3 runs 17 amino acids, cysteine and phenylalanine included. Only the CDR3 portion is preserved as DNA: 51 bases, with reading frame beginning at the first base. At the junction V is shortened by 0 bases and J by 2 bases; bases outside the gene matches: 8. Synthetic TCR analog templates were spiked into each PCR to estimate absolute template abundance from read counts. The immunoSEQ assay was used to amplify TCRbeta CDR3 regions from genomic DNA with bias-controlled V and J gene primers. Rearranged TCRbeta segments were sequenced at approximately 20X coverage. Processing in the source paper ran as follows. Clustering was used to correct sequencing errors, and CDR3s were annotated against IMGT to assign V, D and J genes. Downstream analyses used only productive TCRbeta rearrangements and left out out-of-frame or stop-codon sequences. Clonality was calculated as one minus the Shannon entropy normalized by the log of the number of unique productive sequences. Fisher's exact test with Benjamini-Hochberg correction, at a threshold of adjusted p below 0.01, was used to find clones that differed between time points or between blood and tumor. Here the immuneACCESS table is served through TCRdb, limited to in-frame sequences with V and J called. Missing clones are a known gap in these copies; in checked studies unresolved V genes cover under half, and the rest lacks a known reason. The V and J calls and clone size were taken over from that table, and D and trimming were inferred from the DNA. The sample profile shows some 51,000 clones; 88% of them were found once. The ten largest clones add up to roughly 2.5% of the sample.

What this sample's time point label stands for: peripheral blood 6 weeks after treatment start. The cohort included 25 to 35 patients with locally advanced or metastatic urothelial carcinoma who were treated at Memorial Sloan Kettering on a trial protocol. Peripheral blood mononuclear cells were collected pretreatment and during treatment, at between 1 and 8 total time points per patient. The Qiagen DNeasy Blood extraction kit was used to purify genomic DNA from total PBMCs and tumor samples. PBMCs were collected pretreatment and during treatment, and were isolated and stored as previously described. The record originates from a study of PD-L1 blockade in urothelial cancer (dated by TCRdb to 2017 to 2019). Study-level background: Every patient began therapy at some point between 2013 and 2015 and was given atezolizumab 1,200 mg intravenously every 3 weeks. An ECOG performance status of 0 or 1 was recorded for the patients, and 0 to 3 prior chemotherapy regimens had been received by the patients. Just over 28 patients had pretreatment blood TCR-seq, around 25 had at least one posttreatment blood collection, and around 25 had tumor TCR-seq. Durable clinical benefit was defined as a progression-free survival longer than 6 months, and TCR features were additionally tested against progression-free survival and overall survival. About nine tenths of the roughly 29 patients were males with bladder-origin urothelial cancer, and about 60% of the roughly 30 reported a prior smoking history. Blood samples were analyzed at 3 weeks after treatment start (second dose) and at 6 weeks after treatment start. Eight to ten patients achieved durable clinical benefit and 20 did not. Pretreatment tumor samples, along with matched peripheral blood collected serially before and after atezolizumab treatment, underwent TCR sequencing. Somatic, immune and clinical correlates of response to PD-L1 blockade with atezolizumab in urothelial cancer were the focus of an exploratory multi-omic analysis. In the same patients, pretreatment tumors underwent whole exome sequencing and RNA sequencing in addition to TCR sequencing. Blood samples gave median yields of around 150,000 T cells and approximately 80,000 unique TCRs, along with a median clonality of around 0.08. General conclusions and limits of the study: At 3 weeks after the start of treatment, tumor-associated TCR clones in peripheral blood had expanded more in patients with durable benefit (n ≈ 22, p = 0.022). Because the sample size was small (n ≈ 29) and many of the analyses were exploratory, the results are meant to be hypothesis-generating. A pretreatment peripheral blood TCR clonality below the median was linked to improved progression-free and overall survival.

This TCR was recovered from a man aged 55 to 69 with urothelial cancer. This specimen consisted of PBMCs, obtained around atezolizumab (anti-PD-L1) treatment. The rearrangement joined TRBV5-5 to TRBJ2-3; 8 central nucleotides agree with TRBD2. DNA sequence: TGTGCCAGCAGCTTGGACCCGGCGGGGGGCACCACAGATACGCAGTATTTT. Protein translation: CASSLDPAGGTTDTQYF.